The 15 T cell receptor beta chains presented below share a single source sample, sequenced in a study of CD8 T cells in Susac syndrome. The authors reverse transcribed about 0.5 to 1 ug RNA with random hexamers. Each CDR3 protein gets one entry after TCRdb re-called the immunoSEQ multiplex PCR reads with MiXCR. This table has more than 100,000 distinct CDR3 sequences, roughly 95% appearing once. Material for sequencing was CD4+ T cells from PBMCs. These receptors all come from a human donor in good health.

V and J are TRBV3-1 and TRBJ2-1; D unclear. CDR1 is LGHDT, CDR2 YNNKEL, per germline (reference sequence). V was pared by 6 bases and J by 10 bases, with 13 bases between. The CDR3 is 12 amino acids. The CDR3 spells CASSLIIGEQFF. Here the CDR3 DNA reads TGTGCCAGCAGTCTAATAATAGGGGAGCAGTTCTTC.

This clonotype was detected once. The chain is built from TRBV12-3 or TRBV12-4 and TRBJ2-2, with TRBD1 matching 8 bases. This CDR3 is built from 14 residues. J lost 7 bases, V lost 5 bases, and 6 bases had no gene match. CDR3 DNA sequence: TGTGCCAGCAGTCCCCAGGGGGCTCTCGGGGAGCTGTTTTTT. Translated, it gives CASSPQGALGELFF.

The chain is built from TRBV20-1 and TRBJ2-1; D is undetermined. Per germline, CDR1 DFQATT and CDR2 SNEGSKA (reference sequence). The V end was cut by 5 bases, the J end by 8 bases, with 10 bases between. The CDR3 totals 11 residues. The CDR3 region is CSASDPDEQFF. The CDR3 DNA follows: TGCAGTGCTTCAGACCCCGATGAGCAGTTCTTC.

The chain couples TRBV12-3 or TRBV12-4 to TRBJ1-1, with unresolved D. This CDR3 spans 14 amino acids. With 0 bases removed from V and 7 bases from J, the gap between germline ends came to 12 bases. CDR3 sequence (DNA): TGTGCCAGCAGTTTAGCCCGCCAGGCCATTGAAGCTTTCTTT. Translated: CASSLARQAIEAFF.

The chain is built from TRBV20-1 and TRBJ2-1; either TRBD1 or TRBD2 may supply D (5 bases each). Germline CDR1 DFQATT, CDR2 SNEGSKA (reference sequence). The CDR3 contains 12 residues. Trimming took off 2 bases at V and 6 bases at J, with 8 bases between the two ends. CDR3 nucleotide sequence: TGCAGTGCTAGAAGGGACGGCAATGAGCAGTTCTTC. It encodes CSARRDGNEQFF.

This chain connects TRBV12-3 or TRBV12-4 to TRBJ2-7, with D perhaps given as TRBD1 or TRBD2 (5 bases each). Trimming stripped 5 bases from V and 3 bases from J, with 14 bases between. This CDR3 is 14 amino acids long. CDR3 sequence (DNA): TGTGCCAGCAGTCGGGCAGGGACCATCTACGAGCAGTACTTC. Translating it yields CASSRAGTIYEQYF.

CDR3 bases: TGCAGCGCCGCTGCCCCGTCGGGCCAGCCCCAGCATTTT. As protein: CSAAAPSGQPQHF. This chain uses TRBV29-1 with TRBJ1-5; no reliable D call. The ends were cut back, 7 bases at V and 7 bases at J, with 17 bases in the middle. CDR3 size: 13 residues. Germline V gives CDR1 SQVTM, CDR2 ANQGSEA.

The chain has TRBV7-7 and TRBJ2-7; D is unresolved. Germline lookup yields CDR1 SSHAT and CDR2 FNYEAQ (reference sequence). V was cut by 6 bases and J by 7 bases, with 19 bases left in between. The CDR3 is 14 residues long. CDR3 loop: CASSPPRARWEQYF. The DNA for the CDR3 is TGTGCCAGCAGTCCTCCTAGGGCTCGGTGGGAGCAGTACTTC.

The chain carries TRBV20-1 and TRBJ1-5; TRBD1 is a possible D gene (5 bases). The CDR3 has 8 amino acids. The germline V and J ends were trimmed by 8 bases and 11 bases, with 7 bases remaining between them. Germline CDR1 and CDR2: DFQATT and SNEGSKA (reference sequence). In nucleotides, the CDR3 is TGCAGTACGGGGGCCCAGCATTTT. Amino acid sequence: CSTGAQHF.

The genes are TRBV5-1 and TRBJ1-3; D unresolved. From germline, CDR1 is SGHRS and CDR2 YFSETQ. Between the trimmed V and J ends, which lost 3 bases and 0 bases, there was a span of 13 bases. The CDR3 runs 16 residues. Here the CDR3 DNA reads TGCGCCAGCAGCTCCACCGGGCCCAACTCTGGAAACACCATATATTTT. Its translation is CASSSTGPNSGNTIYF.

This chain links TRBV28 with TRBJ1-2, with D unclear. Germline V lookup: CDR1 MDHEN, CDR2 SYDVKM. The germline V and J ends were trimmed by 3 bases and 4 bases, with 9 bases remaining between them. This CDR3 contains 13 residues. For the CDR3, the DNA is TGTGCCAGCAGTTTTCAAGGGAGCTATGGCTACACCTTC. It codes for CASSFQGSYGYTF.

The rearrangement uses TRBV6-5 and TRBJ2-7; D gene unclear. Germline values: CDR1 MNHEY, CDR2 SVGAGI. The CDR3 is made up of 13 amino acids. The V end lost 5 bases, the J end lost 3 bases, and 11 bases lay between the germline ends. The CDR3 protein is CASSRDADYEQYF. In DNA form, the CDR3 reads TGTGCCAGCAGTCGAGACGCAGACTACGAGCAGTACTTC.

For the CDR3, the DNA is TGTGCCAGCAGTCCGCCCAGGAACTACGAGCAGTACTTC. Its protein product is CASSPPRNYEQYF. This chain links TRBV6-2 or TRBV6-3 with TRBJ2-7; unclear D gene. Trimming shortened V by 5 bases and J by 3 bases, and 11 bases separated the two germline ends. The CDR3 has 13 residues. Looked up from germline, CDR1 is MNHEY and CDR2 is SVGEGT.

This sequence joins TRBV7-9 and TRBJ1-4, with D possibly TRBD1 on 5 matching bases. V was cut by 5 bases and J by 0 bases, with 13 bases left in between. This CDR3 comprises 16 residues. The V gene's germline CDR1 is SEHNR and CDR2 FQNEAQ (reference sequence). The CDR3 sequence is CASSPGTVATNEKLFF. The CDR3 DNA follows: TGTGCCAGCAGCCCAGGGACGGTTGCAACTAATGAAAAACTGTTTTTT.

The gene calls are TRBV25-1 and TRBJ2-7; 13 nucleotides line up with TRBD2. This CDR3 contains 17 residues. V lost 6 bases to trimming and J lost 5 bases; unmatched junction nucleotides: 13. Germline assignment: CDR1 MGHDK and CDR2 SYGVNS. The CDR3 loop reads CASSPPGLAGRSNEQYF. The CDR3 DNA follows: TGTGCCAGCAGCCCACCGGGACTAGCGGGAAGAAGCAACGAGCAGTACTTC.